One and the same sample provided the 28 T cell receptor beta chains below, sequenced in a study of PD-1 blockade in classical Hodgkin lymphoma. Every patient relapsed after autologous stem cell transplantation, and brentuximab vedotin exposure varied. TCRdb's copy holds only in-frame clones and misses some; the assay was immunoSEQ multiplex PCR. The table lists 70,000 to 80,000 clones, 93% of them singletons, with 6.5% to 8% in the top ten. The sample consisted of peripheral blood mononuclear cells (PBMCs), taken at baseline. The receptor set was obtained from a human donor with classical Hodgkin lymphoma.

The chain uses TRBV9 and TRBJ1-5, with D unresolved. Trimming pared 0 bases from V and 5 bases from J, leaving 6 bases between. Germline CDR1 reads SGDLS; CDR2 reads YYNGEE. The CDR3 runs 13 residues. The CDR3: CASSVEDHQPQHF. In DNA, the CDR3 is TGTGCCAGCAGCGTAGAGGACCATCAGCCCCAGCATTTT. The variable domain in full, completed from reference TRBV9 and TRBJ1-5, reads DSGVTQTPKHLITATGQRVTLRCSPRSGDLSVYWYQQSLDQGLQFLIQYYNGEERAKGNILERFSAQQFPDLHSELNLSSLELGDSALYFCASSVEDHQPQHFGDGTRLSIL.

The CDR3 DNA reads as TGTGCCAGCTCACCACGGAAGGATCCAACCTACGAGCAGTACTTC. It translates to CASSPRKDPTYEQYF. This sequence joins TRBV18 and TRBJ2-7, with unresolved D. V was trimmed by 1 base and J by 2 bases, leaving 12 bases between them. Looked up from germline, CDR1 is KGHSH and CDR2 is LQKENI. The length of the CDR3 is 15 residues.

This clone showed up just once. The chain links TRBV11-2 to TRBJ2-5; D might be TRBD2 (6 bases). V dropped 3 bases and J dropped 5 bases, with 22 bases sitting between them. This CDR3 contains 17 residues. Per the germline V gene, CDR1 is SGHAT and CDR2 is FQNNGV. The CDR3 loop is CASSFWGDRYPHETQYF. The CDR3 region has the DNA TGTGCCAGCAGCTTCTGGGGGGACCGGTACCCTCACGAGACCCAGTACTTC. Using reference TRBV11-2 and TRBJ2-5 for the parts outside the CDR3, the full variable domain is EAGVAQSPRYKIIEKRQSVAFWCNPISGHATLYWYQQILGQGPKLLIQFQNNGVVDDSQLPKDRFSAERLKGVDSTLKIQPAKLEDSAVYLCASSFWGDRYPHETQYFGPGTRLLVL.

The gene calls are TRBV4-1 and TRBJ1-3, with a tentative D call TRBD1 (5 bases). There are 16 residues in the CDR3. The V end lost 0 bases, the J end lost 0 bases, and 9 bases lay between the germline ends. Germline V CDR1 and CDR2: MGHRA, YSYEKL. Written as DNA, the CDR3 is TGCGCCAGCAGCCAAGATGGGACTAACTCTGGAAACACCATATATTTT. It specifies CASSQDGTNSGNTIYF.

The chain recombines TRBV7-7 with TRBJ2-1, with TRBD2 matching over 15 bases. The germline gives CDR1 SSHAT, CDR2 FNYEAQ (reference sequence). The CDR3 is 18 amino acids. The V gene end was trimmed by 5 bases and the J gene end by 3 bases; junction bases not matched to a gene: 8. The CDR3 loop reads CASSRGLAGGPSYNEQFF. The CDR3 DNA reads as TGTGCCAGCAGCCGAGGACTAGCGGGGGGGCCAAGCTACAATGAGCAGTTCTTC.

This rearrangement joins TRBV7-2 to TRBJ2-5, with 8 bases fitting TRBD2. This CDR3 has 15 amino acids. V lost 5 bases to trimming and J lost 7 bases; unmatched junction nucleotides: 12. Germline V CDR1 and CDR2: SGHTA, FQGNSA. As DNA, the CDR3 is TGTGCCAGCAGCGATTGGACTAGCTCGCTTGGGACCCAGTACTTC. Its translation: CASSDWTSSLGTQYF.

DNA for the CDR3: TGTGCCAGCAGCTTTGGGACAGGGAGGTATGGCTACACCTTC. Residues: CASSFGTGRYGYTF. This chain joins TRBV11-2 and TRBJ1-2; 9 bases are a match to TRBD1. Germline assignment: CDR1 SGHAT and CDR2 FQNNGV. The CDR3 loop spans 14 amino acids. With 3 bases clipped from V and 5 bases from J, the junction kept 4 bases outside the gene matches. Based on the CDR3 plus reference TRBV11-2 and TRBJ1-2, the full variable domain is EAGVAQSPRYKIIEKRQSVAFWCNPISGHATLYWYQQILGQGPKLLIQFQNNGVVDDSQLPKDRFSAERLKGVDSTLKIQPAKLEDSAVYLCASSFGTGRYGYTFGSGTRLTVV.

The chain recombines TRBV5-1 with TRBJ2-1, with a weak D call TRBD2 (5 bases). V lost 3 bases and J 6 bases, leaving 10 bases between the germline ends. CDR1 is SGHRS, CDR2 YFSETQ, per germline. The CDR3 has 13 residues. The CDR3 protein is CASSWRGPNEQFF. CDR3 DNA sequence: TGCGCCAGCAGCTGGCGAGGGCCCAATGAGCAGTTCTTC.

The V gene is TRBV7-2, the J gene TRBJ1-3; D is possibly TRBD1 (5 bases). CDR3 size: 17 residues. Germline loops: CDR1 SGHTA, CDR2 FQGNSA. Trimming removed 7 bases at V and 0 bases at J, with 19 bases between. The CDR3 nucleotides are TGTGCCAGCACCCTGGTTAAGGGACCCAACTCTGGAAACACCATATATTTT. Protein sequence: CASTLVKGPNSGNTIYF.

The chain combines TRBV5-1 with TRBJ1-4; D gene ambiguous. Germline V CDR1 and CDR2: SGHRS, YFSETQ. The CDR3 consists of 15 residues. Trimming stripped 1 base from V and 0 bases from J, with 7 bases between. DNA of the CDR3: TGCGCCAGCAGCTTGCCCGGGGCAACTAATGAAAAACTGTTTTTT. This sequence encodes CASSLPGATNEKLFF.

This chain uses TRBV5-1 with TRBJ1-2, with 8 bases lining up with TRBD1. V shed 0 bases, J shed 8 bases, and the junction held 9 bases outside the gene matches. This CDR3 has 15 amino acids. CDR1 and CDR2 from the germline V gene are SGHRS and YFSETQ. CDR3 loop: CASSLALDRVGGYTF. The CDR3 nucleotides read TGCGCCAGCAGCTTGGCATTGGACAGGGTAGGCGGCTACACCTTC. Using reference TRBV5-1 and TRBJ1-2 for the parts outside the CDR3, the full variable domain is KAGVTQTPRYLIKTRGQQVTLSCSPISGHRSVSWYQQTPGQGLQFLFEYFSETQRNKGNFPGRFSGRQFSNSRSEMNVSTLELGDSALYLCASSLALDRVGGYTFGSGTRLTVV.

The chain employs TRBV18 and TRBJ2-5, with TRBD2 matching 12 bases. With V trimmed by 5 bases and J by 4 bases, 14 bases remained unmatched. Germline CDR1 KGHSH, CDR2 LQKENI. This CDR3 comprises 18 residues. Written as DNA, the CDR3 is TGTGCCAGCTCATTTCCGGGACTAGCGGGCGGAGGATTAGAGACCCAGTACTTC. Translated: CASSFPGLAGGGLETQYF.

V gene TRBV18 combines with J gene TRBJ2-2, with 8 bases matching TRBD2. There are 16 residues in the CDR3. CDR1 and CDR2 from the germline V gene are KGHSH and LQKENI. Germline trimming cut 3 bases from V and 5 bases from J; bases unmatched to any gene: 8. As DNA, the CDR3 is TGTGCCAGCTCACCGCGGACTAGCACCCAAACCGGGGAGCTGTTTTTT. This gives the protein CASSPRTSTQTGELFF.

This clone is medium-sized in the sample. J is TRBJ2-3 and V is TRBV19; D call uncertain. CDR3 size: 17 residues. CDR1 is LNHDA, CDR2 SQIVND, per germline (reference sequence). V lost 5 bases and J lost 0, with 18 bases in between. The CDR3 protein is CASSGDDRPSSTDTQYF. The CDR3 nucleotides are TGTGCCAGTAGTGGAGACGATAGGCCCTCTAGCACAGATACGCAGTATTTT. The whole variable domain, filled in from reference TRBV19 and TRBJ2-3, reads DGGITQSPKYLFRKEGQNVTLSCEQNLNHDAMYWYRQDPGQGLRLIYYSQIVNDFQKGDIAEGYSVSREKKESFPLTVTSAQKNPTAFYLCASSGDDRPSSTDTQYFGPGTRLTVL.

The rearrangement uses TRBV28 and TRBJ2-5, with D unclear. CDR1 and CDR2 from the germline V gene are MDHEN and SYDVKM. V lost 10 bases, J lost 4 bases, and 16 bases lay in between. The CDR3 is 13 residues long. CDR3 region: CAIAPPGAETQYF. In nucleotides, the CDR3 is TGTGCCATCGCCCCCCCAGGAGCAGAGACCCAGTACTTC.

The CDR3 region is CASSFDGLAVYNEQFF. Written as DNA, the CDR3 is TGTGCCAGCAGTTTCGATGGACTAGCGGTCTACAATGAGCAGTTCTTC. This chain joins TRBV27 and TRBJ2-1; TRBD2 agrees at 10 bases. This CDR3 is 16 amino acids long. Unmatched junction bases numbered 5, after V lost 3 bases and J lost 3 bases. The germline V gene has CDR1 MNHEY and CDR2 SMNVEV (reference sequence).

This clone was observed once. The chain has TRBV4-2 and TRBJ2-7; 8 bases agree with TRBD1. V was clipped by 6 bases and J by 7 bases; unmatched bases: 14. The length of the CDR3 is 15 residues. The germline V gene encodes CDR1 LGHNA and CDR2 YNFKEQ. The CDR3 is CASRSIGTGSGEQYF. Here the CDR3 DNA reads TGTGCCAGCAGGTCTATCGGGACAGGCTCCGGGGAGCAGTACTTC.

V is TRBV5-5 and J is TRBJ2-7; D unresolved. The germline V gene encodes CDR1 SGHKS and CDR2 YYEKEE (reference sequence). The CDR3 is made up of 14 amino acids. With 5 bases removed from V and 5 bases from J, the gap between germline ends came to 17 bases. Here the CDR3 reads CASSFITSLDEQYF. The CDR3 coding sequence is TGTGCCAGCAGTTTTATCACGTCCTTGGACGAGCAGTACTTC.

This sequence joins TRBV15 and TRBJ2-7; TRBD1 aligns across 9 bases. The junction had 5 bases not matched to a gene; V was cut back by 5 bases and J by 3 bases. CDR3 length: 14 amino acids. Looked up from germline, CDR1 is LNHNV and CDR2 is YYDKDF (reference sequence). This CDR3 is CATSVRDRDYEQYF. The CDR3 region has the DNA TGTGCCACCAGCGTCCGGGACAGGGACTACGAGCAGTACTTC.

The chain links TRBV5-6 to TRBJ2-6; weak D call: TRBD2 (5 bases). The length of the CDR3 is 18 residues. V lost 0 bases to trimming and J lost 0 bases, with 13 bases between them. Germline loops: CDR1 SGHDT, CDR2 YYEEEE. Written as DNA, the CDR3 is TGTGCCAGCAGCTTGGGGCCGGGATTTGTCTCTGGGGCCAACGTCCTGACTTTC. Protein: CASSLGPGFVSGANVLTF. The whole variable domain, remainder taken from reference TRBV5-6 and TRBJ2-6, is DAGVTQSPTHLIKTRGQQVTLRCSPKSGHDTVSWYQQALGQGPQFIFQYYEEEERQRGNFPDRFSGHQFPNYSSELNVNALLLGDSALYLCASSLGPGFVSGANVLTFGAGSRLTVL.

V and J are TRBV2 and TRBJ1-2, with a possible D match to TRBD1 (5 bases). This CDR3 is 13 amino acids long. Germline assignment: CDR1 SNHLY and CDR2 FYNNEI. V was pared by 10 bases and J by 6 bases, with 18 bases between. This CDR3 reads CAIRSRGRDGYTF. The CDR3 DNA follows: TGTGCCATAAGAAGTAGGGGAAGGGATGGCTACACCTTC.

This chain joins TRBV6-5 and TRBJ1-4; D ambiguous. The V and J ends lost 6 bases and 7 bases respectively, with 6 bases between them. The CDR3 runs 11 residues. Germline assignment: CDR1 MNHEY and CDR2 SVGAGI. The CDR3: CASSRGEKLFF. DNA of the CDR3: TGTGCCAGCAGCCGCGGTGAAAAACTGTTTTTT.

V is TRBV2 and J is TRBJ2-5; 8 bases are shared with TRBD1. Per the germline V gene, CDR1 is SNHLY and CDR2 is FYNNEI. V lost 10 bases to trimming and J lost 2 bases; unmatched junction nucleotides: 6. The CDR3 has 13 residues. CDR3: CATGQGRQETQYF. The CDR3 DNA follows: TGTGCCACAGGACAGGGTCGGCAAGAGACCCAGTACTTC.

The gene calls are TRBV5-1 and TRBJ1-4; TRBD1 agrees at 10 bases. This CDR3 contains 16 residues. J lost 3 bases, V lost 4 bases, and 6 bases had no gene match. CDR1 is SGHRS, CDR2 YFSETQ, per germline. This CDR3 reads CASSLGQGKANEKLFF. In nucleotides, the CDR3 is TGCGCCAGCAGCCTGGGACAGGGGAAAGCTAATGAAAAACTGTTTTTT.

This chain joins TRBV14 and TRBJ1-1; 8 positions agree with TRBD1. V shed 4 bases and J 5 bases; nucleotides not matched to a gene: 9. CDR1 and CDR2 from the germline V gene are SGHDN and FVKESK. This CDR3 comprises 15 residues. The CDR3 is CASSPVTGAWTEAFF. CDR3 coding DNA: TGTGCCAGCAGCCCAGTGACAGGGGCATGGACTGAAGCTTTCTTT. Supplemented by reference TRBV14 and TRBJ1-1, the full variable domain reads EAGVTQFPSHSVIEKGQTVTLRCDPISGHDNLYWYRRVMGKEIKFLLHFVKESKQDESGMPNNRFLAERTGGTYSTLKVQPAELEDSGVYFCASSPVTGAWTEAFFGQGTRLTVV.

The CDR3 bases are TGCGCCAGCAGTGAAGGGTCGGGCACCGGGGAGCTGTTTTTT. Translating gives CASSEGSGTGELFF. The chain has TRBV10-2 and TRBJ2-2; the D is unclear. Trimming removed 3 bases at V and 4 bases at J, with 9 bases between. Germline V lookup: CDR1 WSHSY, CDR2 SAAADI. CDR3 size: 14 residues.

The genes are TRBV29-1 and TRBJ1-2, with 11 bases lining up with TRBD1. The CDR3 totals 14 residues. Germline values: CDR1 SQVTM, CDR2 ANQGSEA. Trimming took 3 bases from V and 4 from J; bases not matched to a gene: 4. CDR3 sequence reads: CSVDSGTGGYGYTF. The DNA for the CDR3 is TGCAGCGTTGATTCCGGGACAGGGGGCTATGGCTACACCTTC.

The V and J genes are TRBV19 and TRBJ2-7; TRBD1 aligns across 7 bases. Trimming removed 7 bases from V and 1 base from J; junction bases left unmatched: 7. The CDR3 is 14 amino acids. Germline lookup yields CDR1 LNHDA and CDR2 SQIVND (reference sequence). This CDR3 reads CASKGRDSSYEQYF. The DNA of the CDR3 is TGTGCCAGTAAGGGTAGGGACAGTTCCTACGAGCAGTACTTC.